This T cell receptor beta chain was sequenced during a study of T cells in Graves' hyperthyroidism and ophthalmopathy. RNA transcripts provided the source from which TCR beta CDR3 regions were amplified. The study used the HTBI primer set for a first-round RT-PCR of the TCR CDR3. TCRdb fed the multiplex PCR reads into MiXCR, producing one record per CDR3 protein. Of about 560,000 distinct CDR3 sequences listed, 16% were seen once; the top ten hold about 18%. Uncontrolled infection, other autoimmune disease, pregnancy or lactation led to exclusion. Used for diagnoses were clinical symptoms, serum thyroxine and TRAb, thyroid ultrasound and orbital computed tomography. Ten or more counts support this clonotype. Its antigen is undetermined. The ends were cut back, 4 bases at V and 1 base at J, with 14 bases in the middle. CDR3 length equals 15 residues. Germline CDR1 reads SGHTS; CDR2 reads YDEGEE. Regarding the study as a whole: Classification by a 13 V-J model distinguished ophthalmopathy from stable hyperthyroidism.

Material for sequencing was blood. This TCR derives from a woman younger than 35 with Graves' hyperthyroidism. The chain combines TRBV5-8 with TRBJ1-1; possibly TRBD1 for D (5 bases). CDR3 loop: CASSTSWGRNTEAFF. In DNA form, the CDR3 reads TGTGCCAGCAGCACCAGCTGGGGACGGAACACTGAAGCTTTCTTT.